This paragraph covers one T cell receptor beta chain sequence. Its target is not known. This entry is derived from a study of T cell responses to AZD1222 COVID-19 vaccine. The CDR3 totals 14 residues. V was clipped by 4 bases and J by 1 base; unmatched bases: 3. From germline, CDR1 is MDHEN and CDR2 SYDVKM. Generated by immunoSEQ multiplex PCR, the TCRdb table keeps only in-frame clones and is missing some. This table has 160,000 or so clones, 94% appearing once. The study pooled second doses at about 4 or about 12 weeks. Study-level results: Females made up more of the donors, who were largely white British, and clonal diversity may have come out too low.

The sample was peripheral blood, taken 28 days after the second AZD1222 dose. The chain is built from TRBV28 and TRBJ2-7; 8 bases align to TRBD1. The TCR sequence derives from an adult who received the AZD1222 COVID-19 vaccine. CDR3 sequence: CASSSTGVSYEQYF. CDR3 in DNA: TGTGCCAGCAGTTCGACAGGGGTTTCCTACGAGCAGTACTTC.